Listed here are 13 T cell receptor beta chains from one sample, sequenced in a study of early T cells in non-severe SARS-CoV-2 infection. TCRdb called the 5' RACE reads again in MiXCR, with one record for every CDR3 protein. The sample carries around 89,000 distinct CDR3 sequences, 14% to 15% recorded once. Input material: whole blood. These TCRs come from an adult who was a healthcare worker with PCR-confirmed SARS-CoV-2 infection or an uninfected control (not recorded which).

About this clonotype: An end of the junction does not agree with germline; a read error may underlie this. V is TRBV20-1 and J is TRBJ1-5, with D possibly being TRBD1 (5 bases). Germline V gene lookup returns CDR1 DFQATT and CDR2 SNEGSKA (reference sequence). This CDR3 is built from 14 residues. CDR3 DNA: TGCAGTGCTAGAGCGGGGGGGAGCATTCAGCCCCAGCATTTT. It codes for CSARAGGSIQPQHF.

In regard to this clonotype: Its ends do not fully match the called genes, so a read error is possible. The DNA of the CDR3 is TGTGCCAGCAGCCGCCGACTGGACTTCTATGGCTACTCCTTC. Translation gives CASSRRLDFYGYSF. V is TRBV3-1 and J is TRBJ1-2; no firm D call. CDR1 is LGHDT and CDR2 is YNNKEL in the germline V gene (reference sequence). The CDR3 is made up of 14 amino acids.

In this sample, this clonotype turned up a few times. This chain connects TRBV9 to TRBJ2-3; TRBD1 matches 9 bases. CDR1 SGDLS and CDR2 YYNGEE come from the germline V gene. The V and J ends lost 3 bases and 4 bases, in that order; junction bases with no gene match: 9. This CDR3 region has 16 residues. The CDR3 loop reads CASSEAGTGSADTQYF. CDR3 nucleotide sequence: TGTGCCAGCAGCGAAGCCGGGACAGGGAGTGCAGATACGCAGTATTTT.

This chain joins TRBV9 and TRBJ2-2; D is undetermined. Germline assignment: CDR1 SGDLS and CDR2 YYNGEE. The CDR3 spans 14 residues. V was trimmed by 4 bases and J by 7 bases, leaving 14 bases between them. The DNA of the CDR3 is TGTGCCAGCAGCACACGACCAGTCGGCGGGGAGCTGTTTTTT. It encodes CASSTRPVGGELFF.

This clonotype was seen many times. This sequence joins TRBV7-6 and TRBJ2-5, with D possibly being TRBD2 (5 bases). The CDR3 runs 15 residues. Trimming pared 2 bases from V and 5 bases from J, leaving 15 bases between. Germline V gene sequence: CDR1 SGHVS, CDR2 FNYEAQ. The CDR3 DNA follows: TGTGCCAGCAGCTTAAATGTTGGAGCGGAGGAGACCCAGTACTTC. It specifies CASSLNVGAEETQYF.

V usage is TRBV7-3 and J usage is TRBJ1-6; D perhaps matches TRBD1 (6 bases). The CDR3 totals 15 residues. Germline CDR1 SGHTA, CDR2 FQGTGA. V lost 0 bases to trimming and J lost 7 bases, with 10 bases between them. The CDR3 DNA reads TGTGCCAGCAGCTTAACCTGGGGGGCCAATTCACCCCTCCACTTT. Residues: CASSLTWGANSPLHF.

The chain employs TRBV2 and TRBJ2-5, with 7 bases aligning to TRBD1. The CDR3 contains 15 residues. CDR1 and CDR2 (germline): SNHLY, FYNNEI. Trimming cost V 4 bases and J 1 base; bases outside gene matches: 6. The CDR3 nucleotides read TGTGCCAGCAGTGTAAGACAGGGATCCCAAGAGACCCAGTACTTC. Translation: CASSVRQGSQETQYF. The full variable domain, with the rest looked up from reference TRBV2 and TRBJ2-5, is EPEVTQTPSHQVTQMGQEVILRCVPISNHLYFYWYRQILGQKVEFLVSFYNNEISEKSEIFDDQFSVERPDGSNFTLKIRSTKLEDSAMYFCASSVRQGSQETQYFGPGTRLLVL.

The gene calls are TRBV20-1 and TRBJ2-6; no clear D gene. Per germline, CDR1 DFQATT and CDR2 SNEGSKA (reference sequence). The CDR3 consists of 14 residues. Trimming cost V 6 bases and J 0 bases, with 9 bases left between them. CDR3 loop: CSAIRSSGANVLTF. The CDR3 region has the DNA TGCAGTGCGATTAGGAGCTCTGGGGCCAACGTCCTGACTTTC.

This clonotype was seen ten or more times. The CDR3 DNA reads TGTGCCAGCAGTTCAACGGAGGGGTTCGATCAGCCCCAGCATTTT. Its protein product is CASSSTEGFDQPQHF. This chain uses TRBV6-5 with TRBJ1-5; TRBD1 might be the D (5 bases). The V gene lost 4 bases and the J gene lost 5 bases, with 15 bases spanning the gap. Germline assignment: CDR1 MNHEY and CDR2 SVGAGI. This CDR3 has 15 amino acids.

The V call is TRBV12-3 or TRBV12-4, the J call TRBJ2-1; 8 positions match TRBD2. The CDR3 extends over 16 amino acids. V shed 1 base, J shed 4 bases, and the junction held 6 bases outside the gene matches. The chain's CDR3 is CASSLVSSGGYNEQFF. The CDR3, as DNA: TGTGCCAGCAGTTTAGTTTCGAGCGGGGGTTACAATGAGCAGTTCTTC.

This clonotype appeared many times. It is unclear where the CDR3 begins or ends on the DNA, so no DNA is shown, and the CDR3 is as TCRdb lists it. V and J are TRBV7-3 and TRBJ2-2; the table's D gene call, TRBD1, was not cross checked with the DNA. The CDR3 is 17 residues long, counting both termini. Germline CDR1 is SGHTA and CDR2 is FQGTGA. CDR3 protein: CASSYRDRRRTPGSCFF.

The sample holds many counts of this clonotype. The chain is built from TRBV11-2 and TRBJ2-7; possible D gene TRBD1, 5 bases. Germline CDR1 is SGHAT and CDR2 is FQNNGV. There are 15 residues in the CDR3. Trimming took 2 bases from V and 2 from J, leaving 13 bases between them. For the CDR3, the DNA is TGTGCCAGCAGCTTATTGGAAGGGGTCGCCTACGAGCAGTACGTC. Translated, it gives CASSLLEGVAYEQYV.

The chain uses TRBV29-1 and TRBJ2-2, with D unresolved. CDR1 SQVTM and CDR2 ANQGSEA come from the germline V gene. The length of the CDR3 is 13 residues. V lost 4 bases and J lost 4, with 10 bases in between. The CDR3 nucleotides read TGCAGCGTTGCGCAGATAGTCACCGGGGAGCTGTTTTTT. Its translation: CSVAQIVTGELFF.